This is a list of T cell receptor beta chains from one sample in a study of cytomegalovirus exposure and HLA in healthy donors. Sequenced by immunoSEQ multiplex PCR; TCRdb stores in-frame clones only, minus some. The table shows 75,000 to 90,000 clones, with 60% to 80% occurring only once. Sample: PBMCs. The receptor source for this set is a middle-aged woman in good health and CMV-seropositive. Each CDR3 is given with its conserved first and last residue. The D gene is left open where the match is weak. The size of a clone is reported for some rows only, either as once, few or many, or as a class for expanded clones.

d_call: NA
clone_size: NA
v_call: TRBV10-3
j_call: TRBJ2-7
cdr3_nt: TGTGCCATCAGTATCCTGGGGAGCGAGCAGTACTTC
cdr3_aa: CAISILGSEQYF

d_call: TRBD1
clone_size: NA
v_call: TRBV29-1
j_call: TRBJ2-5
cdr3_nt: TGCAGCGTTGGGGGACAGGGGGCCATGGAGACCCAGTACTTC
cdr3_aa: CSVGGQGAMETQYF

d_call: NA
clone_size: few
v_call: TRBV7-2
j_call: TRBJ2-1
cdr3_nt: TGTGCCAGCAGCCCTGTCGGAGGGGTCTCCTACAATGAGCAGTTCTTC
cdr3_aa: CASSPVGGVSYNEQFF

d_call: NA
clone_size: NA
v_call: TRBV28
j_call: TRBJ1-2
cdr3_nt: TGTGCCAGCAGTTCCAATAGACTTTTTGGCTACACCTTC
cdr3_aa: CASSSNRLFGYTF

d_call: NA
clone_size: NA
v_call: TRBV6-1
j_call: TRBJ1-5
cdr3_nt: TGTGCCAGCAGTGAAGCGTCGGGTAACAATCAGCCCCAGCATTTT
cdr3_aa: CASSEASGNNQPQHF

d_call: TRBD2
clone_size: NA
v_call: TRBV13
j_call: TRBJ2-7
cdr3_nt: TGTGCCAGCAGCTTATTTGGACTAGGCCAACCGTCCTACGAGCAGTACTTC
cdr3_aa: CASSLFGLGQPSYEQYF

d_call: NA
clone_size: NA
v_call: TRBV27
j_call: TRBJ1-5
cdr3_nt: TGTGCCAGCAGCCTGGCGGGGGCTTACAATCAGCCCCAGCATTTT
cdr3_aa: CASSLAGAYNQPQHF

d_call: NA
clone_size: NA
v_call: TRBV6-1
j_call: TRBJ2-7
cdr3_nt: TGTGCCAGCAGTTCCGCAGCGGAATTCTACGAGCAGTACTTC
cdr3_aa: CASSSAAEFYEQYF

d_call: TRBD1
clone_size: NA
v_call: TRBV30
j_call: TRBJ1-6
cdr3_nt: TGTGCCTGGAGTCCTGGGACAGGCGATTCACCCCTCCACTTT
cdr3_aa: CAWSPGTGDSPLHF

d_call: TRBD1
clone_size: NA
v_call: TRBV2
j_call: TRBJ2-3
cdr3_nt: TGTGCCAGCAGTGGCTCGGCAGGGGGCGGCACAGATACGCAGTATTTT
cdr3_aa: CASSGSAGGGTDTQYF

d_call: NA
clone_size: NA
v_call: TRBV2
j_call: TRBJ2-6
cdr3_nt: TGTGCCAGCAGTGAACAGTCTGGGGCCAACGTCCTGACTTTC
cdr3_aa: CASSEQSGANVLTF

d_call: NA
clone_size: once
v_call: TRBV5-4
j_call: TRBJ1-1
cdr3_nt: TGTGCCAGCAGCCTCCTGGCGAGGCCGAACACTGAAGCTTTCTTT
cdr3_aa: CASSLLARPNTEAFF

d_call: TRBD2
clone_size: NA
v_call: TRBV5-1
j_call: TRBJ2-6
cdr3_nt: TGCGCCAGCAGCTTGAGGACTAGCGGAGAGTCTGGGGCCAACGTCCTGACTTTC
cdr3_aa: CASSLRTSGESGANVLTF

d_call: NA
clone_size: once
v_call: TRBV6-5
j_call: TRBJ2-1
cdr3_nt: TGTGCCAGCAGTGCCCCCCCCTTGAGGGAGCAGTTCTTC
cdr3_aa: CASSAPPLREQFF

d_call: NA
clone_size: NA
v_call: TRBV7-9
j_call: TRBJ1-1
cdr3_nt: TGTGCCAGCAGGTCGGGGGGGGAGAGCATCAAAGCTTTCTTT
cdr3_aa: CASRSGGESIKAFF

d_call: NA
clone_size: NA
v_call: TRBV4-2
j_call: TRBJ1-5
cdr3_nt: TGTGCCAGCAGCCAAGATCGTCGGGATAGCAATCAGCCCCAGCATTTT
cdr3_aa: CASSQDRRDSNQPQHF

d_call: TRBD1
clone_size: few
v_call: TRBV2
j_call: TRBJ1-5
cdr3_nt: TGTGCCAGCAGGGGACAGAGCAATCAGCCCCAGCATTTT
cdr3_aa: CASRGQSNQPQHF

d_call: TRBD1
clone_size: NA
v_call: TRBV2
j_call: TRBJ1-5
cdr3_nt: TGTGCCAGCAGTGAATCGGGGACAGGGGCTTTGTTGGGCAATCAGCCCCAGCATTTT
cdr3_aa: CASSESGTGALLGNQPQHF

d_call: NA
clone_size: few
v_call: TRBV2
j_call: TRBJ1-1
cdr3_nt: TGTGCCAGCAGTGAAAGAGCTATTGAAGCTTTCTTT
cdr3_aa: CASSERAIEAFF

d_call: TRBD1
clone_size: NA
v_call: TRBV6-1
j_call: TRBJ1-2
cdr3_nt: TGTGCCAGCAGCGAGACAGGGGGCTATGGCTACACCTTC
cdr3_aa: CASSETGGYGYTF

d_call: NA
clone_size: NA
v_call: TRBV7-2
j_call: TRBJ2-1
cdr3_nt: TGTGCCAGCAGCGACGGGAGATCCTACAATGAGCAGTTCTTC
cdr3_aa: CASSDGRSYNEQFF

d_call: TRBD2
clone_size: NA
v_call: TRBV19
j_call: TRBJ2-1
cdr3_nt: TGTGCCAGTAGTTCCGGACTAGCGGGGGGGCTTGAGCAGTTCTTC
cdr3_aa: CASSSGLAGGLEQFF

d_call: NA
clone_size: NA
v_call: TRBV7-6
j_call: TRBJ1-1
cdr3_nt: TGTGCCAGCAGCTTCTCCTCGGGGGTGGAGCGCACTGAAGCTTTCTTT
cdr3_aa: CASSFSSGVERTEAFF

d_call: TRBD1
clone_size: NA
v_call: TRBV19
j_call: TRBJ1-5
cdr3_nt: TGTGCCAGCGGACAGGGTCTCTATCAGCCCCAGCATTTT
cdr3_aa: CASGQGLYQPQHF

d_call: NA
clone_size: NA
v_call: TRBV7-6
j_call: TRBJ1-3
cdr3_nt: TGTGCCAGCAGCCCTGGGGCAAGTTGGGTCACCATATATTTT
cdr3_aa: CASSPGASWVTIYF

d_call: NA
clone_size: NA
v_call: TRBV6-5
j_call: TRBJ1-1
cdr3_nt: TGTGCCAGCAGTTACCGAACGGGACACAAGAACACTGAAGCTTTCTTT
cdr3_aa: CASSYRTGHKNTEAFF

d_call: NA
clone_size: NA
v_call: TRBV5-4
j_call: TRBJ2-7
cdr3_nt: TGTGCCAGCAGCCCTGATCCGGGCCGGACAGTATACTACGAGCAGTACTTC
cdr3_aa: CASSPDPGRTVYYEQYF

d_call: NA
clone_size: NA
v_call: TRBV27
j_call: TRBJ2-2
cdr3_nt: TGTGCCAGCAGTTTCGGGACAACGAACACCGGGGAGCTGTTTTTT
cdr3_aa: CASSFGTTNTGELFF

d_call: TRBD2
clone_size: NA
v_call: TRBV7-8
j_call: TRBJ2-1
cdr3_nt: TGTGCCAGCAGCTTAAATCCGGGACTAAACTACAATGAGCAGTTCTTC
cdr3_aa: CASSLNPGLNYNEQFF

d_call: TRBD2
clone_size: NA
v_call: TRBV29-1
j_call: TRBJ2-7
cdr3_nt: TGCAGCGTTGAGACCGGGACTAGCTCCTACGAGCAGTACTTC
cdr3_aa: CSVETGTSSYEQYF

d_call: NA
clone_size: NA
v_call: TRBV5-8
j_call: TRBJ1-2
cdr3_nt: TGTGCCAGCAGCTTGGCCAAAGTGGCACCGAGGGCCCCCTATGGCTACACCTTC
cdr3_aa: CASSLAKVAPRAPYGYTF

d_call: TRBD1
clone_size: NA
v_call: TRBV29-1
j_call: TRBJ2-7
cdr3_nt: TGCAGCGGGGGACAGGGCCTGAACGAGCAGTACTTC
cdr3_aa: CSGGQGLNEQYF

d_call: NA
clone_size: NA
v_call: TRBV29-1
j_call: TRBJ1-1
cdr3_nt: TGCAGCGTTTTAGTGAACACTGAAGCTTTCTTT
cdr3_aa: CSVLVNTEAFF

d_call: NA
clone_size: NA
v_call: TRBV5-6
j_call: TRBJ2-7
cdr3_nt: TGTGCCAGCAGCTTATACGGGGTCACCCACGAGCAGTACTTC
cdr3_aa: CASSLYGVTHEQYF

d_call: TRBD1
clone_size: NA
v_call: TRBV10-2
j_call: TRBJ1-6
cdr3_nt: TGCGCCAGCAGTGGAGGGACAGGAGGGAATAATTCACCCCTCCACTTT
cdr3_aa: CASSGGTGGNNSPLHF

d_call: NA
clone_size: NA
v_call: TRBV30
j_call: TRBJ1-5
cdr3_nt: TGTGCCTGGAGTGGGGGGCTGAAGAGGCTCAATCAGCCCCAGCATTTT
cdr3_aa: CAWSGGLKRLNQPQHF

d_call: TRBD2
clone_size: few
v_call: TRBV6-4
j_call: TRBJ2-3
cdr3_nt: TGTGCCAGCAGCCCTGGACTAGGAAGCACAGATACGCAGTATTTT
cdr3_aa: CASSPGLGSTDTQYF

d_call: NA
clone_size: NA
v_call: TRBV10-3
j_call: TRBJ1-1
cdr3_nt: TGTGCCATCAGTGAGGGGGCTCCTGGGGCTGAAGCTTTCTTT
cdr3_aa: CAISEGAPGAEAFF

d_call: NA
clone_size: NA
v_call: TRBV6-1
j_call: TRBJ1-5
cdr3_nt: TGTGCCAGCAGCACCCAGGGGTTCGACAATCAACCCCAGCATTTT
cdr3_aa: CASSTQGFDNQPQHF

d_call: NA
clone_size: NA
v_call: TRBV28
j_call: TRBJ2-5
cdr3_nt: TGTGCCAGCATCCCTTTAGTTGGGGGAGGCGGGGAGACCCAGTACTTC
cdr3_aa: CASIPLVGGGGETQYF